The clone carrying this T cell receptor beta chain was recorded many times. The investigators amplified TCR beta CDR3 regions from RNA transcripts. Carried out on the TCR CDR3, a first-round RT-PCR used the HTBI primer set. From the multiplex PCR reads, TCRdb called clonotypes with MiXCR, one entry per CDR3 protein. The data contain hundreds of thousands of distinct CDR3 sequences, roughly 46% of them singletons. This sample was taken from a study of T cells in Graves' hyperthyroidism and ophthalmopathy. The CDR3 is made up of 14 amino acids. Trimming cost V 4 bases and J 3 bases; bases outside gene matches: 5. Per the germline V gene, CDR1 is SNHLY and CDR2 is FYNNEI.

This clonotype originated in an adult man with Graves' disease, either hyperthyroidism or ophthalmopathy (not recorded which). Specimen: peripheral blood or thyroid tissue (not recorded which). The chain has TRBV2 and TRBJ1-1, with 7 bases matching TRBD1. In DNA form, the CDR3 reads TGTGCCAGCAGTGCGAGGGGGCGAGACACTGAAGCTTTCTTT. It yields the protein CASSARGRDTEAFF.